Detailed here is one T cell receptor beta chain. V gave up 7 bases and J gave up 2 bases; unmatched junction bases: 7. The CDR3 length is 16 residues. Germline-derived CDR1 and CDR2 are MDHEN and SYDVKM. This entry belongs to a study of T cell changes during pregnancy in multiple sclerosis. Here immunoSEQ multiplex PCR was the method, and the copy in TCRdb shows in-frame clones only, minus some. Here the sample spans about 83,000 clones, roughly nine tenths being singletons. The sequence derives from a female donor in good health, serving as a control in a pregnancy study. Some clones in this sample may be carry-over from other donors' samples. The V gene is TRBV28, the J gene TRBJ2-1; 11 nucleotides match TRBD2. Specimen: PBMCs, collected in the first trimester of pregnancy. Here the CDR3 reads CASTISGRAPYNEQFF. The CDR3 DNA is TGTGCCAGCACCATTAGCGGGAGGGCCCCCTACAATGAGCAGTTCTTC.